Below, 9 T cell receptor beta chains from the same sample are listed, as sequenced in a study of T cell changes during pregnancy in multiple sclerosis (dated by TCRdb to about 2019). Library preparation employed the immunoSEQ multiplex PCR assay. TCRdb mirrors the immuneACCESS table, restricted to in-frame sequences. Some clones are absent from its copies; in checked studies, under half trace to an unresolved V gene, and the reason for the others is unknown. The sample has approximately 27,000 clones on record, roughly 92% of them singletons. The top ten hold 0.6% to 0.9% of the sample. Material: CD4+ T cells from peripheral blood mononuclear cells, obtained in the first trimester of pregnancy. The origin of the receptors is a female donor with multiple sclerosis, enrolled in a pregnancy study.

This chain's CDR3 is CSAPGGETQYF. The CDR3 DNA sequence: TGCAGTGCCCCGGGGGGAGAGACCCAGTACTTC. The chain uses TRBV20-1 and TRBJ2-5; 7 bases fit TRBD2. CDR1 is DFQATT, CDR2 SNEGSKA, per germline (reference sequence). V was clipped by 6 bases and J by 4 bases; unmatched bases: 2. This CDR3 is 11 amino acids long.

This chain links TRBV29-1 with TRBJ1-1; 9 bases are a match to TRBD1. The CDR3 extends over 16 amino acids. From germline, CDR1 is SQVTM and CDR2 ANQGSEA. V lost 5 bases and J lost 1; bases outside the gene matches: 11. The CDR3 DNA is TGCAGCGTTCCCGGGACAGGGCCGTATTCGAACACTGAAGCTTTCTTT. Residues: CSVPGTGPYSNTEAFF.

The chain joins TRBV9 to TRBJ2-3, with 10 bases that match TRBD2. Germline V gene data show CDR1 as SGDLS and CDR2 as YYNGEE. The CDR3 is 18 residues long. The ends lost 2 bases at V and 0 bases at J; junction bases unmatched: 9. DNA for the CDR3: TGTGCCAGCAGCGTTAGCGGGGGGCTGGGGGTGAGCACAGATACGCAGTATTTT. Protein product: CASSVSGGLGVSTDTQYF.

The chain couples TRBV7-2 to TRBJ1-1; D not certain. Trimming removed 5 bases from V and 5 bases from J, with 12 bases in between. Germline loops: CDR1 SGHTA, CDR2 FQGNSA. The CDR3 sequence is 13 residues long. CDR3 bases: TGTGCCAGCAGCCCCCAAACCGGGACTGAAGCTTTCTTT. This sequence encodes CASSPQTGTEAFF. The full variable domain, its missing parts supplied by reference TRBV7-2 and TRBJ1-1, is GAGVSQSPSNKVTEKGKDVELRCDPISGHTALYWYRQSLGQGLEFLIYFQGNSAPDKSGLPSDRFSAERTGGSVSTLTIQRTQQEDSAVYLCASSPQTGTEAFFGQGTRLTVV.

J is TRBJ2-1 and V is TRBV7-3; weak D call: TRBD2 (7 bases). This CDR3 comprises 15 residues. The germline gives CDR1 SGHTA, CDR2 FQGTGA. Trimming left V 2 bases short and J 8 bases short, with 16 bases between. The CDR3 protein is CASSLYGGAYDEQFF. The CDR3 DNA sequence: TGTGCCAGCAGCTTATATGGGGGGGCGTACGATGAGCAGTTCTTC. Complete variable domain (other parts from reference TRBV7-3 and TRBJ2-1): GAGVSQTPSNKVTEKGKYVELRCDPISGHTALYWYRQSLGQGPEFLIYFQGTGAADDSGLPNDRFFAVRPEGSVSTLKIQRTERGDSAVYLCASSLYGGAYDEQFFGPGTRLTVL.

The chain employs TRBV5-5 and TRBJ1-5, with D possibly matching TRBD1 (5 bases). From germline, CDR1 is SGHKS and CDR2 YYEKEE (reference sequence). V was shortened by 0 bases and J by 0 bases, with 7 bases between the two germline ends. The CDR3 covers 15 residues. The CDR3 spells CASSLGQFSNQPQHF. The DNA for the CDR3 is TGTGCCAGCAGCTTGGGACAGTTTAGCAATCAGCCCCAGCATTTT.

The chain carries TRBV2 and TRBJ2-3; D is ambiguous. The ends were cut back, 5 bases at V and 3 bases at J, with 6 bases in the middle. CDR3 length: 12 residues. Germline V gives CDR1 SNHLY, CDR2 FYNNEI. The CDR3 DNA reads TGTGCCAGCAGTATAGTGACAGATACGCAGTATTTT. Its protein product is CASSIVTDTQYF.

V usage is TRBV7-2 and J usage is TRBJ2-3; a possible D gene is TRBD2 (6 bases). Germline lookup yields CDR1 SGHTA and CDR2 FQGNSA. V lost 5 bases to trimming and J lost 0 bases, with 12 bases between them. This CDR3 comprises 15 residues. The CDR3 loop is CASSVSGTSTDTQYF. As DNA, the CDR3 is TGTGCCAGCAGCGTTTCCGGGACTAGCACAGATACGCAGTATTTT.

The gene calls are TRBV5-1 and TRBJ1-2, with a weak D call TRBD1 (6 bases). The CDR3 sequence is 15 residues long. Trimming stripped 0 bases from V and 4 bases from J, with 13 bases between. The V gene's germline CDR1 is SGHRS and CDR2 YFSETQ. DNA of the CDR3: TGCGCCAGCAGCTTGGGACAGGCTAAGGCCTATGGCTACACCTTC. This codes for CASSLGQAKAYGYTF.